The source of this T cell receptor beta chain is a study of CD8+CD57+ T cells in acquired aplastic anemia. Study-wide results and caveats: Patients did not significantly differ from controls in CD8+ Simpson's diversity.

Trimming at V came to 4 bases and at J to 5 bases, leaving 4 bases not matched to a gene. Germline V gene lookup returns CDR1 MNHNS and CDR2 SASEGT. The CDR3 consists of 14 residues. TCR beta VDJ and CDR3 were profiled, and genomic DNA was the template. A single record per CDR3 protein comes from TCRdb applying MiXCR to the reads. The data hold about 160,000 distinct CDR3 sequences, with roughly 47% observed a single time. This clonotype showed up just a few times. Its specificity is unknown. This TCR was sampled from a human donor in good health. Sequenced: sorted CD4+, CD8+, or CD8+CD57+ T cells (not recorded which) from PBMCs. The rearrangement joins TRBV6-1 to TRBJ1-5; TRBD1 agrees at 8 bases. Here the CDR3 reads CASSAAGGDQPQHF. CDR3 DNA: TGTGCCAGCAGTGCAGCAGGGGGCGATCAGCCCCAGCATTTT.